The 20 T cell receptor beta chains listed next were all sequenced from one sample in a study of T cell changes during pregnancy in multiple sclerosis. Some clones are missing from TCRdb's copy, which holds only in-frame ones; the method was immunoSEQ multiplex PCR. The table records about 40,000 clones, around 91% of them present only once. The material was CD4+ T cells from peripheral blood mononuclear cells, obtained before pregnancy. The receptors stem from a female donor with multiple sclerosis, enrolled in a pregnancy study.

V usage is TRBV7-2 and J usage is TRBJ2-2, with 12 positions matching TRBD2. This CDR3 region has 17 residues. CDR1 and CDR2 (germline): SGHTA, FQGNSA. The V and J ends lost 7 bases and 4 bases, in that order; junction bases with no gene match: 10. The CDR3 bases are TGTGCCAGCAACTACCCCCGGGGACTAGCGGGCACCGGGGAGCTGTTTTTT. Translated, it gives CASNYPRGLAGTGELFF.

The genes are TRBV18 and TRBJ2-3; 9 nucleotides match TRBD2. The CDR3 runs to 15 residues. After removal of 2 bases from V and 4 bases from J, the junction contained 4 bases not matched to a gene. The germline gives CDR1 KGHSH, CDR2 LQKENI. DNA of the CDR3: TGTGCCAGCTCACCAGGCAGCGGGAGGTCAGATACGCAGTATTTT. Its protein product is CASSPGSGRSDTQYF.

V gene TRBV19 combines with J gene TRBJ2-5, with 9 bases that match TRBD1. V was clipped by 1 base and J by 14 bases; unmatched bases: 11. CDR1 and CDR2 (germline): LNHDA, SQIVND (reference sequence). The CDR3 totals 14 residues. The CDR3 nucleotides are TGTGCCAGTAGTATAGCCAAATGGGGGGACAGGGTCTACTTC. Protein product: CASSIAKWGDRVYF.

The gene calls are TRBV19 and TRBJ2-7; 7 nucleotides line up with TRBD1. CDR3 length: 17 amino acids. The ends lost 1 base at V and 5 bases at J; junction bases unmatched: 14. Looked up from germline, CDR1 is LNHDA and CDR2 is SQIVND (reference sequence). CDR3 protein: CASSIGRPTGNFHEQYF. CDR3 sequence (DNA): TGTGCCAGTAGTATAGGTCGTCCGACAGGGAACTTCCACGAGCAGTACTTC.

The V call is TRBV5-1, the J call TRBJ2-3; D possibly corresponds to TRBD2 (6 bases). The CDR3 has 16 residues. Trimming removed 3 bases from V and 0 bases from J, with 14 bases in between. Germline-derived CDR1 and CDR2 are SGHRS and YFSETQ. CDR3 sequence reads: CASSSRDSGSTDTQYF. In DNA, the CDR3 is TGCGCCAGCAGCTCCCGGGACTCTGGGAGCACAGATACGCAGTATTTT.

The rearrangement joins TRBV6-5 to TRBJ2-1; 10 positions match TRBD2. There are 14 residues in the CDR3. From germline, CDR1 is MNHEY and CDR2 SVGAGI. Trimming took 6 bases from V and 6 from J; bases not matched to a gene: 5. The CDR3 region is CASRSSGRVNEQFF. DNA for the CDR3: TGTGCCAGCAGATCTAGCGGGAGAGTCAATGAGCAGTTCTTC.

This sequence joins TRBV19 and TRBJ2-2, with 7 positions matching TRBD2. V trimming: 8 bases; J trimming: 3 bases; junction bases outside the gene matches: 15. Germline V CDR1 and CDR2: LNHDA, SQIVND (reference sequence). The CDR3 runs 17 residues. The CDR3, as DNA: TGTGCCAGTTCATTCCCCGGGACCCGGGGGGACACCGGGGAGCTGTTTTTT. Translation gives CASSFPGTRGDTGELFF. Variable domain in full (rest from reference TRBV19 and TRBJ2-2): DGGITQSPKYLFRKEGQNVTLSCEQNLNHDAMYWYRQDPGQGLRLIYYSQIVNDFQKGDIAEGYSVSREKKESFPLTVTSAQKNPTAFYLCASSFPGTRGDTGELFFGEGSRLTVL.

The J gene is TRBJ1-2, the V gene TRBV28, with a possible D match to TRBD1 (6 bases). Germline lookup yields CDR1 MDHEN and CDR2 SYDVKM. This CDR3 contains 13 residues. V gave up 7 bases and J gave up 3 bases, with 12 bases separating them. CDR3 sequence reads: CASKKQGDYGYTF. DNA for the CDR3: TGTGCCAGCAAGAAACAGGGAGACTATGGCTACACCTTC.

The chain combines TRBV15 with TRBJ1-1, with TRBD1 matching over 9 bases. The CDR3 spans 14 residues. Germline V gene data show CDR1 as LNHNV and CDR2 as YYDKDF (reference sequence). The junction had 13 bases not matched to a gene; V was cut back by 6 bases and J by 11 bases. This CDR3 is CATSPSGTGLDAFF. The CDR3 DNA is TGTGCCACCAGTCCGTCCGGGACAGGGTTGGATGCTTTCTTT.

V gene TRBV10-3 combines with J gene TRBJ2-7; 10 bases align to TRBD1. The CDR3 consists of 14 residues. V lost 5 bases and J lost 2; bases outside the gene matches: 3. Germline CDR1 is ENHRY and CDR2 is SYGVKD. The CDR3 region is CAISPGQGTYEQYF. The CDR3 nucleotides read TGTGCCATCAGTCCGGGACAGGGGACCTACGAGCAGTACTTC.

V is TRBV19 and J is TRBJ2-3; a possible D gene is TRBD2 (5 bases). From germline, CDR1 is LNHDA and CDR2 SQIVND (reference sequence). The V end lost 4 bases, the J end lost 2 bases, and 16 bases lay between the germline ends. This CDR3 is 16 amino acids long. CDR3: CASSTSREFNTDTQYF. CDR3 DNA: TGTGCCAGTAGTACCTCAAGGGAGTTTAACACAGATACGCAGTATTTT.

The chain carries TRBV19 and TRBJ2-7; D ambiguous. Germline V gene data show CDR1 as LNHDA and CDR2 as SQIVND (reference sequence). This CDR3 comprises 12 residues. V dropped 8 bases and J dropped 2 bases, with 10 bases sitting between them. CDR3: CASAITPYEQYF. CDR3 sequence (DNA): TGTGCCAGTGCTATCACTCCCTACGAGCAGTACTTC.

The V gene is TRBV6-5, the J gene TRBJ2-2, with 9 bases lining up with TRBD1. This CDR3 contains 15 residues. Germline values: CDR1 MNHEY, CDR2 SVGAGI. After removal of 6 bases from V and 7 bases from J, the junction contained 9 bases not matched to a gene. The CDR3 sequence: CASRVRTGVGGELFF. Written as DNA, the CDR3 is TGTGCCAGCAGGGTCCGGACAGGGGTAGGCGGGGAGCTGTTTTTT.

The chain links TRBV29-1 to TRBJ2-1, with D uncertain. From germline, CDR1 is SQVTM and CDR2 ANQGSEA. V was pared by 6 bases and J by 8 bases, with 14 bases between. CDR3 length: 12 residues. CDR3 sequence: CSVPPELDEQFF. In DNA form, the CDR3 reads TGCAGCGTCCCCCCCGAGCTGGATGAGCAGTTCTTC.

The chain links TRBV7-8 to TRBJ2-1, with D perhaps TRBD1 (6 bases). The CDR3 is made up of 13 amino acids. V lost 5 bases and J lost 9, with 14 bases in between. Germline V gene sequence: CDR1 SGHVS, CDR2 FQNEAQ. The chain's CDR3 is CASSLGQLGEQFF. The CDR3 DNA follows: TGTGCCAGCAGCCTAGGACAGCTCGGTGAGCAGTTCTTC.

CDR3 residues: CATGGQGNEKLFF. CDR3 coding DNA: TGTGCCACCGGGGGACAGGGTAATGAAAAACTGTTTTTT. The chain uses TRBV6-5 and TRBJ1-4; 9 bases fit TRBD1. The germline V gene encodes CDR1 MNHEY and CDR2 SVGAGI. The CDR3 totals 13 residues. V was clipped by 10 bases and J by 4 bases; unmatched bases: 4.

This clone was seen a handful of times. The CDR3 loop is CASSRAGGTYTQYF. The CDR3 nucleotides read TGTGCCAGCAGTAGGGCGGGAGGGACGTATACGCAGTATTTT. The V gene is TRBV27, the J gene TRBJ2-3; 9 positions agree with TRBD2. The CDR3 contains 14 residues. Germline CDR1 reads MNHEY; CDR2 reads SMNVEV (reference sequence). Trimming cost V 5 bases and J 7 bases; bases outside gene matches: 7.

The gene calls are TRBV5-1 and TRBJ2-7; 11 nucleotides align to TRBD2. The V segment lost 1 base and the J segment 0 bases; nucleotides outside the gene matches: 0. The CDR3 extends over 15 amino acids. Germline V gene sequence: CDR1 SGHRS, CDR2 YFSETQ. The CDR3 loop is CASSLLAGGSYEQYF. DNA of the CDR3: TGCGCCAGCAGCTTGCTAGCGGGGGGCTCCTACGAGCAGTACTTC.

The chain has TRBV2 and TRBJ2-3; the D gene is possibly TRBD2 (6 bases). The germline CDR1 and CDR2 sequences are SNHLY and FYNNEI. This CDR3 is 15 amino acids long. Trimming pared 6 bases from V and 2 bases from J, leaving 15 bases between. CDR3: CASSLDRGNTDTQYF. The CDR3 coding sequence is TGTGCCAGCAGCCTCGATCGGGGGAACACAGATACGCAGTATTTT.

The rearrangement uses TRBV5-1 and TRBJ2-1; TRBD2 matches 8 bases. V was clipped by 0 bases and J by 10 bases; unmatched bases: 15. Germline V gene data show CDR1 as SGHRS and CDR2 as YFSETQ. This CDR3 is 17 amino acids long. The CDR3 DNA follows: TGCGCCAGCAGCTTGGAGCCCTCGGGAGGGCCTGGAAGGGAGCAGTTCTTC. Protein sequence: CASSLEPSGGPGREQFF.